The entry that follows covers one T cell receptor (beta chain) sequence. Regions amplified from RNA transcripts were the TCR beta CDR3 regions. When the TCR CDR3 underwent first-round RT-PCR, the HTBI primer set was used. TCRdb recomputed calls from the multiplex PCR reads with MiXCR, one row per CDR3 protein. Here the sample spans 300,000 to 400,000 distinct CDR3 sequences, 14% being singletons. Ophthalmopathy in the patients scored at least 3 on Clinical Activity Score and at least 4 on NOSPECS grade, lasting under 3 months. Clinical symptoms, serum thyroxine, TRAb, thyroid ultrasound and orbital computed tomography established diagnosis. The source of the sample is a study of T cells in Graves' hyperthyroidism and ophthalmopathy. In the study overall: Peripheral blood specimens were obtained at initial diagnosis, prior to any treatment.

The CDR3 covers 17 residues. The germline V gene encodes CDR1 SGHVS and CDR2 FNYEAQ. V gave up 5 bases and J gave up 6 bases; unmatched junction bases: 13. Material for sequencing was blood. This chain connects TRBV7-6 to TRBJ2-1; 10 bases map to TRBD1. This clonotype originated in a woman between 25 and 40 years old with Graves' ophthalmopathy. The CDR3 DNA follows: TGTGCCAGCAGCCGAGCCGGGACAGGGGTCTCTAGCAATGAGCAGTTCTTC. Its translation is CASSRAGTGVSSNEQFF.